This T cell receptor beta chain originates from a study of blood T cell repertoires in COVID-19. Overall study: PBMCs, B-cell-depleted T cells, or T cells provided the cDNA or gDNA that made up the material.

Trimming cost V 1 base and J 6 bases; bases outside gene matches: 8. The CDR3 totals 14 residues. Germline assignment: CDR1 SQVTM and CDR2 ANQGSEA. Generated by immunoSEQ multiplex PCR, the TCRdb table keeps only in-frame clones and is missing some. The sample holds 350,000 to 400,000 clones, roughly 90% seen once. Individuals drawn from around 25 US areas were about 18 to 89 years old. This sequence originates from a woman aged 25-40 years with acute COVID-19. The rearrangement joins TRBV29-1 to TRBJ1-2; TRBD1 matches at 7 bases. Sequencing was carried out using PBMCs or T cells enriched from blood (not recorded which). CDR3 DNA: TGCAGCGTTGAAGCGCGTGACAGGGCTGATGGCTACACCTTC. Protein: CSVEARDRADGYTF.